This TCR beta chain was retrieved from a study of CD8+CD57+ T cells in acquired aplastic anemia (dated by TCRdb to about 2018). About the investigation overall: On average, sorted CD4+ and CD8+ cells yielded 3 to 4 ug of extracted DNA, with a range of roughly 0.18 to 27.4 ug. A CD8+CD57+ expansion meant a frequency higher than the mean frequency seen in healthy subjects. On the study overall, not on this receptor specifically: About 30 CD8+ CDR3 sequences were found to be shared between patients and controls, but these sequences appeared to be highly expressed in patients and within the immunodominant clones of the patients. Patients and healthy controls showed no significant difference in CD8+ Simpson's diversity (P=0.060).

Genomic DNA was used as template for profiling of TCR beta VDJ combinations and CDR3 sequences. An Illumina HiSeq 2000 was the platform used for TCR repertoire sequencing. Under the source paper's analysis protocol: TRBV/TRBJ rearrangement plots, CDR3 size and DJ length profiles, and Simpson's diversity index were used to evaluate the repertoires. The most abundant DNA sequence in the deep sequencing data was defined as the immunodominant clone. CDR3 amino acid sequences were checked for sharing between subjects and were compared against published repertoires and the VDJdb database. TCRdb trimmed public reads at Q25 via fastp, called clones via MiXCR and kept in-frame beta chains. All rows with the same CDR3 protein become a single entry with the most common DNA and genes. The V and J calls were determined by TCRdb, not by the authors. For this sample the table gives 450,000 to 550,000 distinct CDR3 sequences, of which roughly a third were detected only once. The biggest ten clones account for 0.82% of the sample.

Expansion of CD8+CD57+ cells had been shown by flow cytometry in the patients chosen for sequencing. Every patient had a diagnosis of severe acquired aplastic anemia based on International Study of Aplastic Anemia and Agranulocytosis and Camitta criteria. Patients had received no therapy at the time of blood sampling. In the study, sorted CD4+ and CD8+ blood T cells from patients with severe aplastic anemia and from healthy subjects underwent deep sequencing of TCR repertoires. In the USA, patient enrollment took place under clinicaltrials.gov protocols 00001620, 01623167, 00001397, 00071045, 00081523 and 00961064. Ficoll-Paque density gradient centrifugation was used to isolate peripheral blood mononuclear cells. Before DNA was extracted, CD4+ and CD8+ T cells were sorted using either FACS or magnetic beads. Inclusive of the bounding cysteine and phenylalanine, the CDR3 is 13 residues long. The DNA shown is the 39-base CDR3, in frame from base 1. V and J lose 6 bases and 7 bases, and a span of 16 bases separates them. CDR1 MNHNS and CDR2 SASEGT are derived from the germline V gene.

On this clonotype: Its antigen target is currently unknown. No much larger clone exists at a distance of one base, and base qualities are not known.

This clonotype originated in a human donor with aplastic anemia. The sequenced sample consisted of sorted CD4+, CD8+, or CD8+CD57+ T cells (not recorded which) from PBMCs. Recombination linked TRBV6-1 to TRBJ2-7; TRBD2 is a possible D gene, resting on 7 matching bases. For the CDR3, the sequence is CASRPPGGREQYF. The nucleotide sequence reads TGTGCCAGCAGGCCCCCCGGGGGGCGTGAGCAGTACTTC.